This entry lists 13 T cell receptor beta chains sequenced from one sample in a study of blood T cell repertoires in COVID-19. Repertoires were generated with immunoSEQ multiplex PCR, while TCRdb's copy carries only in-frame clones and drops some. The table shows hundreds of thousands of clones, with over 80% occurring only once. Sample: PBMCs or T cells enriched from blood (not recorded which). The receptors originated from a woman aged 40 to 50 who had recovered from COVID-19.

CDR3 sequence: CASSIVGQNTQYF. CDR3 bases: TGTGCCAGTAGTATAGTCGGACAGAATACGCAGTATTTT. The chain couples TRBV19 to TRBJ2-3; a possible D gene is TRBD1 (6 bases). The germline CDR1 and CDR2 sequences are LNHDA and SQIVND (reference sequence). V lost 1 base to trimming and J lost 7 bases, with 9 bases between them. The CDR3 has 13 amino acids.

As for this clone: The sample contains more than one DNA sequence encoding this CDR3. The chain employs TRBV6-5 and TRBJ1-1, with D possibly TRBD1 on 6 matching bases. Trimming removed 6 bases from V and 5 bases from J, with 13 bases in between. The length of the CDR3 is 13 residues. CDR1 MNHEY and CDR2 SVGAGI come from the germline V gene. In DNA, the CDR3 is TGTGCCAGCAGCCAAACCAGGGGAACTGAAGCTTTCTTT. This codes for CASSQTRGTEAFF.

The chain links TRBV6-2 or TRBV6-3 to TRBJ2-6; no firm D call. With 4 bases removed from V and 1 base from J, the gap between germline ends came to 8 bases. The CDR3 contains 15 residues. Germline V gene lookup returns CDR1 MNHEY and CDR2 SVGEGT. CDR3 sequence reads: CASSSSRSGANVLTF. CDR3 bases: TGTGCCAGCAGTTCCTCACGGTCTGGGGCCAACGTCCTGACTTTC.

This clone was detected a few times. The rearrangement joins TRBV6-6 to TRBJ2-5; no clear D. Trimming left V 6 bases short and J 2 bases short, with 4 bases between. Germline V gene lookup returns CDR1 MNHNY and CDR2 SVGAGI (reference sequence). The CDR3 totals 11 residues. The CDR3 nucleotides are TGTGCCAGCAGCCCACAAGAGACCCAGTACTTC. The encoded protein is CASSPQETQYF.

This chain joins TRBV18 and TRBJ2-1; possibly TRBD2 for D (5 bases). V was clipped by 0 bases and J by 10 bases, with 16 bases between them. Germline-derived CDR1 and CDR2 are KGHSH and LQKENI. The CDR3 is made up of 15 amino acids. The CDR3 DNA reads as TGTGCCAGCTCACCACCAACACCGGGGTTTGTAGAGCAGTTCTTC. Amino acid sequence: CASSPPTPGFVEQFF.

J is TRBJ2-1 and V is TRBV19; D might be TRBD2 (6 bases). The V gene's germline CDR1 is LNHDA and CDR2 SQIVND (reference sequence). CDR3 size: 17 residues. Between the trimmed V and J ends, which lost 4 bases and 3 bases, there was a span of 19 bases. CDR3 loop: CASSRALGGAYYNEQFF. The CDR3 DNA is TGTGCCAGTAGTAGGGCTTTAGGCGGGGCCTACTACAATGAGCAGTTCTTC.

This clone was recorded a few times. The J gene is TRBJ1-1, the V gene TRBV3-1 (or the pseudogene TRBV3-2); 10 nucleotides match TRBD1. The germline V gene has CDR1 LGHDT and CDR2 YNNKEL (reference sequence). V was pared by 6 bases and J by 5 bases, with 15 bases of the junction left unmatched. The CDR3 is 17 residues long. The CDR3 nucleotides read TGTGCCAGCAGGCCTAAAATAAGGGACAGGGGAGGGACTGAAGCTTTCTTT. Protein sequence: CASRPKIRDRGGTEAFF.

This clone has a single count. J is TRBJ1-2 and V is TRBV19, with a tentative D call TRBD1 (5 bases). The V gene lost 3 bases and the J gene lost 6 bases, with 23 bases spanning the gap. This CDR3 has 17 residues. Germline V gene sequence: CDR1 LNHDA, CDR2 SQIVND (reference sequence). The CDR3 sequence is CASSIRQYLWLRDGYTF. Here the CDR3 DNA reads TGTGCCAGTAGTATCCGACAGTACCTATGGCTAAGGGATGGCTACACCTTC.

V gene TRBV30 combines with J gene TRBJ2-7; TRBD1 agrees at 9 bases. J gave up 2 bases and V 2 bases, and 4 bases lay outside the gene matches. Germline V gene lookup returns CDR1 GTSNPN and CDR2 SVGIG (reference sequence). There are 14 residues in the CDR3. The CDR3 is CAWSWGTGTYEQYF. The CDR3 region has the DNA TGTGCCTGGAGTTGGGGGACAGGGACCTACGAGCAGTACTTC.

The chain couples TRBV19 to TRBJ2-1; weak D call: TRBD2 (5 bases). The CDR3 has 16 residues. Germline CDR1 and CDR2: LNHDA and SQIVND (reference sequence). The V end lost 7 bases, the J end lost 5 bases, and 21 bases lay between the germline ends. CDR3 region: CASKGSDSYRDNEQFF. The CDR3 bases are TGTGCCAGTAAGGGATCGGACTCGTACCGTGACAATGAGCAGTTCTTC.

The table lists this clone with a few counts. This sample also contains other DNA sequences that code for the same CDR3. CDR3 loop: CASSPGLAGRNEQFF. The CDR3 bases are TGTGCCAGCAGCCCGGGACTAGCGGGACGGAATGAGCAGTTCTTC. The chain joins TRBV5-4 to TRBJ2-1, with 13 bases that match TRBD2. The CDR3 has 15 residues. The trim removed 4 bases at V and 7 bases at J, leaving 5 bases unmatched. Germline CDR1 SGHNT, CDR2 YYREEE (reference sequence).

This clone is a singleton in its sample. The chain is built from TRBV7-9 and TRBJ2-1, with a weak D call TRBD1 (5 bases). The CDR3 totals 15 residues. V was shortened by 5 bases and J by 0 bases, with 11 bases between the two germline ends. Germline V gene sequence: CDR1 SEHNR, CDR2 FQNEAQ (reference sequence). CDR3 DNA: TGTGCCAGCAGCCAGGGCAGTAGCTCCTACAATGAGCAGTTCTTC. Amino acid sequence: CASSQGSSSYNEQFF.

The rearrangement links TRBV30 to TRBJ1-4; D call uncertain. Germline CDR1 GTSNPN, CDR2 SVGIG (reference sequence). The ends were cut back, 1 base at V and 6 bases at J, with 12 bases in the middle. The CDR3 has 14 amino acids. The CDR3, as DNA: TGTGCCTGGAGTGGGTCACGACGGGATGAAAAACTGTTTTTT. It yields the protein CAWSGSRRDEKLFF.